This section outlines one T cell receptor beta chain sequence together with its context. Germline V gene data show CDR1 as LNHNV and CDR2 as YYDKDF (reference sequence). The V gene lost 0 bases and the J gene lost 4 bases, with 12 bases spanning the gap. The CDR3 runs to 15 residues. The record originates from a study of human T cells and chemical hapten exposure. MiXCR, applied by TCRdb to the RACE reads, yields one record per CDR3 protein. The sample comprises 80,000 to 100,000 distinct CDR3 sequences, roughly a tenth of which are singletons, and approximately 3.1% rests with the top ten. Indicated time point: pre-sensitization, week 0. Treatment denoted: therapeutic diphenylcyclopropenone sensitization with weekly scalp DPC.

The clonotype was recovered from a woman in her fifties or sixties with alopecia areata. Some clones in this sample may be carry-over from other donors' samples. V gene TRBV15 combines with J gene TRBJ2-5; tentative D call: TRBD1 (5 bases). Sequenced material: whole blood, taken in connection with sensitization to the hapten diphenylcyclopropenone (DPC). CDR3 in DNA: TGTGCCACCAGCAGAGACAGGGTGTCGGGAGAGACCCAGTACTTC. This sequence encodes CATSRDRVSGETQYF.